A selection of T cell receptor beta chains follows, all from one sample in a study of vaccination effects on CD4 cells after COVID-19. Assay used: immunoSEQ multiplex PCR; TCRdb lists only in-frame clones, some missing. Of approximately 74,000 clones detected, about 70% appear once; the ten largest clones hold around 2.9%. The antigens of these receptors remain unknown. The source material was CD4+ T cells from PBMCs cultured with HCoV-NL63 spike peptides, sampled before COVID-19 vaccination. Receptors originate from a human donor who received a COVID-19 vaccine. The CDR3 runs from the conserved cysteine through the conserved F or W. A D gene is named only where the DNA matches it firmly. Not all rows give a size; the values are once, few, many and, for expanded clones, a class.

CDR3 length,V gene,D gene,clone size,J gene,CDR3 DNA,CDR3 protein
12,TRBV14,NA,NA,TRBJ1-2,TGTGCCAGCAGCCCGGGGAGAGGGCGTTACACCTTC,CASSPGRGRYTF
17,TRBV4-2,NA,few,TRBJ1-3,TGTGCCAGCAGCCAAGATCAGGCCGGATACTCTGGAAACACCATATATTTT,CASSQDQAGYSGNTIYF
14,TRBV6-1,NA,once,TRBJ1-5,TGTGCCAGCAGTGAAGGGGGCCTTTATCAGCCCCAGCATTTT,CASSEGGLYQPQHF
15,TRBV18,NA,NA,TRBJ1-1,TGTGCCAGCTCACCACCGAGAAAGGGGAGGACTGAAGCTTTCTTT,CASSPPRKGRTEAFF
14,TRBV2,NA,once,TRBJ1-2,TGTGCCAGCAGGGCCGGACAGCATGTCTATGGCTACACCTTC,CASRAGQHVYGYTF
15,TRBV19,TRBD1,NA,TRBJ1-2,TGTGCCAGTACCCGACAAACAGGGGGCGCGGATGGCTACACCTTC,CASTRQTGGADGYTF
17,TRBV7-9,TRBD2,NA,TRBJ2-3,TGTGCCAGCAGCAGAGGGACTAGCGGGGGGGCAACAGATACGCAGTATTTT,CASSRGTSGGATDTQYF
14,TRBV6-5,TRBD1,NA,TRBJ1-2,TGTGCCAGCAGCTCAGGGGGCTTAGACTATGGCTACACCTTC,CASSSGGLDYGYTF
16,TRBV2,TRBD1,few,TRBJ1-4,TGTGCCAGCAGGAGGGAAGAGACAGGGCGTAATGAAAAACTGTTTTTT,CASRREETGRNEKLFF
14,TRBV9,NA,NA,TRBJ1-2,TGTGCCAGCAGCCCCCGAGACAGCATCTATGGCTACACCTTC,CASSPRDSIYGYTF
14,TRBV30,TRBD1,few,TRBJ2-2,TGTGCCTGGAGACCGGACAGGGGGGTCGGGGAGCTGTTTTTT,CAWRPDRGVGELFF
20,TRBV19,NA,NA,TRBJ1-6,TGTGCCAGTAGTACCATGAAAAGACGGGCAGGGAGTTCCTATAATTCACCCCTCCACTTT,CASSTMKRRAGSSYNSPLHF
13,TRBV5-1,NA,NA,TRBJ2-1,TGCGCCAGCAGCTTGGATCCCTACAATGAGCAGTTCTTC,CASSLDPYNEQFF
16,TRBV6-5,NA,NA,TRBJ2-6,TGTGCCAGCAGTTACTCGTCGACTGAGGGGGCCAACGTCCTGACTTTC,CASSYSSTEGANVLTF
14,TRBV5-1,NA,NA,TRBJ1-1,TGCGCCAGCAGCGATCTCAGGGAGGCCGCTGAAGCTTTCTTT,CASSDLREAAEAFF
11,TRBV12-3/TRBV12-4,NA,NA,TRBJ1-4,TGTGCCGGGGGGACGGATGAAAAACTGTTTTTT,CAGGTDEKLFF
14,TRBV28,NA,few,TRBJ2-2,TGTGCCAGCAGTTTCGGGGGGCCCAACGGGGAGCTGTTTTTT,CASSFGGPNGELFF
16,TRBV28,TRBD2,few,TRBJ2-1,TGTGCCAGCCTCCAAGGGGTTAGCGGGGCCAACAATGAGCAGTTCTTC,CASLQGVSGANNEQFF
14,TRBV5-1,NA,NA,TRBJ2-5,TGCGCCAGCAGCTTGGCCGACTCGGGGGAGACCCAGTACTTC,CASSLADSGETQYF
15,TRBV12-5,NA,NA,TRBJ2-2,TGTGCTAGTGGAAATACCGCACCAAGGACCGGGGAGCTGTTTTTT,CASGNTAPRTGELFF
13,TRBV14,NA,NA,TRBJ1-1,TGTGCCAGCGTCCGGGTCGGTGGGACTGAAGCTTTCTTT,CASVRVGGTEAFF
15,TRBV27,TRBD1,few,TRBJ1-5,TGTGCCAGCAGTCCCCGGACAGGGATGAATCAGCCCCAGCATTTT,CASSPRTGMNQPQHF
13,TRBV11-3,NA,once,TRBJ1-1,TGTGCCAGCAGCTTAGGTAAGGGAACTGAAGCTTTCTTT,CASSLGKGTEAFF
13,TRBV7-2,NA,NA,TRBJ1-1,TGTGCCAGCAGCTTAAGTCGGCTAACTGAAGCTTTCTTT,CASSLSRLTEAFF
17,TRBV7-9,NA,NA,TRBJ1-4,TGTGCCAGCAGCTTAGAGGCAGGGGTTTCGGCTAATGAAAAACTGTTTTTT,CASSLEAGVSANEKLFF
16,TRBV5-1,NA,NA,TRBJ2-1,TGCGCCAGCAGCTTGGCCCGGGCACTAGTGGCTAATGAGCAGTTCTTC,CASSLARALVANEQFF
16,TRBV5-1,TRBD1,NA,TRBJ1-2,TGCGCCAGCAGCCCAGGACAGGGGGCGCGGGACTATGGCTACACCTTC,CASSPGQGARDYGYTF
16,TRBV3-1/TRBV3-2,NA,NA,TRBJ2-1,TGTGCCAGCAGCCAAGATCACAGGTCCTCCTACAATGAGCAGTTCTTC,CASSQDHRSSYNEQFF
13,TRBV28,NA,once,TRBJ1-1,TGTGCCAGCAGTTTATGGGGGAACACTGAAGCTTTCTTT,CASSLWGNTEAFF
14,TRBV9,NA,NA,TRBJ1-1,TGTGCCAGCAGCCCCCCCCGGATGGAGGGGGAAGCTTTCTTT,CASSPPRMEGEAFF
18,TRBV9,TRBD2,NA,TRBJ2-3,TGTGCCAGCAGCTTCTTAGCGGGGGGGCCGGTCGGCACAGATACGCAGTATTTT,CASSFLAGGPVGTDTQYF
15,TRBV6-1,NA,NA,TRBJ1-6,TGTGCCAGCAGTGATCTGAGCTCCTATAATTCACCCCTCCACTTT,CASSDLSSYNSPLHF
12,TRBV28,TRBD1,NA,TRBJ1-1,TGTGCCAGCCGGGACAGGAACACTGAAGCTTTCTTT,CASRDRNTEAFF
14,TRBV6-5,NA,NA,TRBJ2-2,TGTGCCAGCAGTTACTCTCGGCTAGCCGGGGAGCTGTTTTTT,CASSYSRLAGELFF
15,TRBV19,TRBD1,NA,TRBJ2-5,TGTGCCAGTAGTATGGGACAGGGAATCCAAGAGACCCAGTACTTC,CASSMGQGIQETQYF
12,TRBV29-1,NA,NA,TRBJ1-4,TGCAGCGTCAGACAGGCTAATGAAAAACTGTTTTTT,CSVRQANEKLFF
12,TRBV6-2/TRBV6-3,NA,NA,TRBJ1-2,TGTGCCAGCAGTGACAGCTTCTATGGCTACACCTTC,CASSDSFYGYTF
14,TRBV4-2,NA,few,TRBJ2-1,TGTGCCAGCAGCCAAGGGACATTTAACAATGAGCAGTTCTTC,CASSQGTFNNEQFF
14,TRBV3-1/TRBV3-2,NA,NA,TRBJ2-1,TGTGCCAGCAGCCGACAGATCTCCTACAATGAGCAGTTCTTC,CASSRQISYNEQFF
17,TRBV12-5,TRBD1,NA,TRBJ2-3,TGTGCTAGTGGTCCCCTAGGTGGGACAGGGGAATCGGATACGCAGTATTTT,CASGPLGGTGESDTQYF
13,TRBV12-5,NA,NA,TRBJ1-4,TGTGCTAGTGGTTTGAGTTATAATGAAAAACTGTTTTTT,CASGLSYNEKLFF
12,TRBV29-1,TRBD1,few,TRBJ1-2,TGCAGCGTAGACAGGGACCCCTATGGCTACACCTTC,CSVDRDPYGYTF
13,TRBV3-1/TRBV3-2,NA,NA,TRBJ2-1,TGTGCCAGCAGCCAAGTACAGGACATTGAGCAGTTCTTC,CASSQVQDIEQFF
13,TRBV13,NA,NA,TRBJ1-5,TGTGCCAGCAGCTTAGCCGGAAATCAGCCCCAGCATTTT,CASSLAGNQPQHF
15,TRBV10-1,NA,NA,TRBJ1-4,TGCGCCAGCAGTGAAGGGCGAGCAACTAATGAAAAACTGTTTTTT,CASSEGRATNEKLFF
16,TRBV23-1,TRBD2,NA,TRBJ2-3,TGCGCCAGCACCGCTTGCCAGCGGGGGTCCACAGATACGCAGTATTTT,CASTACQRGSTDTQYF